This TCR beta chain was captured in a study of CD4 T cells in relation to SARS-CoV-2 and coronaviruses. Sequencing was performed with immunoSEQ multiplex PCR; in TCRdb, only in-frame clones are kept and a portion is missing. This table holds 15,000 to 20,000 clones, around 70% found once. Before the COVID-19 pandemic, during about 2011-2018, CD4+ T cells were taken from unexposed donors. Isolation of CD4+ T cells took place after less than twelve days in culture. Comments on this clone: What it recognizes is unknown.

V lost 3 bases, J lost 1 base, and 2 bases stayed unmatched. The CDR3 spans 15 residues. Per germline, CDR1 SGHRS and CDR2 YFSETQ. Sequencing was carried out using CD4+ T cells from PBMCs, cultured in vitro. The TCR sequence derives from a human donor in good health. The J gene is TRBJ2-3, the V gene TRBV5-1; 10 positions match TRBD1. CDR3 bases: TGCGCCAGCAGCTGGGGGACAGGGGGCACAGATACGCAGTATTTT. Its translation: CASSWGTGGTDTQYF.